This T cell receptor (beta chain) is drawn from a study of immune evolution from preneoplasia to lung adenocarcinoma. At the level of the study: HLA loss of heterozygosity: less than 9% AIS, about 15% MIA, about 35% ADC, none AAH.

A few counts support this clone. The antigen is undetermined. Sequenced by immunoSEQ multiplex PCR; TCRdb stores in-frame clones only, minus some. The sample shows 6,500 to 7,500 clones, over 60% of them seen only once. Study-wide findings and caveats: Top clone share appeared to fall from AAH through AIS, MIA, adenocarcinoma.

This CDR3 region has 15 residues. Trimming pared 1 base from V and 2 bases from J, leaving 9 bases between. This rearrangement joins TRBV5-3 to TRBJ2-2; D perhaps matches TRBD2 (5 bases). TRBV5-3 qualifies as an ORF whose function is uncertain. The sample comprised FFPE invasive lung adenocarcinoma tissue. The receptor comes from a middle-aged person with lung adenocarcinoma. The CDR3 nucleotides are TGTGCCAGAAGCTTGTACCCGGGAAACACCGGGGAGCTGTTTTTT. It specifies CARSLYPGNTGELFF.